The entry below describes one TCR beta chain. The data were taken from a study of control samples from healthy donors and cancer patients. TCRdb's copy holds only in-frame clones and misses some; the assay was immunoSEQ multiplex PCR. Among more than 95,000 clones listed, 92% were seen once. This TCR derives from a man at least 80 years old with head and neck cancer. Specimen: PBMCs.

CDR3 in DNA: TGTGCCAGCAGCAGTAAGAACACTGAAGCTTTCTTT. Its protein is CASSSKNTEAFF. This chain links TRBV7-9 with TRBJ1-1, with unresolved D. The length of the CDR3 is 12 residues. Germline CDR1 and CDR2: SEHNR and FQNEAQ (reference sequence). Trimming took 5 bases from V and 1 from J, leaving 5 bases between them.